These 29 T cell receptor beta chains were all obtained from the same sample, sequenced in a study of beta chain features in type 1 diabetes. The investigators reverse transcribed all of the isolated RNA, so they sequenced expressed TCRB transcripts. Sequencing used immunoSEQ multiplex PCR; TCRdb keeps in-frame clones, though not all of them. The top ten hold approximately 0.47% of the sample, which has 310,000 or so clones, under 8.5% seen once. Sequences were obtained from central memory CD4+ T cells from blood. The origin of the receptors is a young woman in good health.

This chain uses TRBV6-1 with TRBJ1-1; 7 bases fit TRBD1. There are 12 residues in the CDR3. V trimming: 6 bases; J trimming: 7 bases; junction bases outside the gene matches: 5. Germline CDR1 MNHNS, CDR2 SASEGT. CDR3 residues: CASSRTGVEAFF. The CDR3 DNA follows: TGTGCCAGCAGCCGAACAGGGGTTGAAGCTTTCTTT.

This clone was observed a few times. This CDR3 reads CASSDRNQPQHF. The CDR3 region has the DNA TGTGCCAGCAGCGATCGGAATCAGCCCCAGCATTTT. The chain uses TRBV2 and TRBJ1-5; D remains unclear. Germline V gene data show CDR1 as SNHLY and CDR2 as FYNNEI. The CDR3 extends over 12 amino acids. The V and J ends lost 6 bases and 4 bases respectively, with 7 bases between them.

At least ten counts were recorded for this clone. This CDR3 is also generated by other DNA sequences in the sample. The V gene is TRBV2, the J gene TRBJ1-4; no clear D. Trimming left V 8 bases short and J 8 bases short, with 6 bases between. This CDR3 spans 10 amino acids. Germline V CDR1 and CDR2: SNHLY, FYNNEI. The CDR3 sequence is CASGNEKLFF. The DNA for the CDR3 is TGTGCCAGCGGGAACGAAAAACTGTTTTTT.

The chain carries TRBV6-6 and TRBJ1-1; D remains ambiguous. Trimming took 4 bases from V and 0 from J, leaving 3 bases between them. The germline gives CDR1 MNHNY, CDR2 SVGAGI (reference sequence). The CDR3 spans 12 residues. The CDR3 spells CASSWMNTEAFF. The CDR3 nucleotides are TGTGCCAGCAGTTGGATGAACACTGAAGCTTTCTTT.

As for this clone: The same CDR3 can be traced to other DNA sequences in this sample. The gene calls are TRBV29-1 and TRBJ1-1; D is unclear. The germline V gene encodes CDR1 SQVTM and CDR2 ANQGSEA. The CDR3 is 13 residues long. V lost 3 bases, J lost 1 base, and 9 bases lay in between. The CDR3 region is CSVEAGGNTEAFF. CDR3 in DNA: TGCAGCGTTGAGGCTGGCGGGAACACTGAAGCTTTCTTT.

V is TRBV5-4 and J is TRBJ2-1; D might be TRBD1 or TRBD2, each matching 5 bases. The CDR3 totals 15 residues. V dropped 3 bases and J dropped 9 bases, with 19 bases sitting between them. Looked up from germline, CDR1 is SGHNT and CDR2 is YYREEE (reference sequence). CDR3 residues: CASSSGTFANGEQFF. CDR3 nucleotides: TGTGCCAGCAGCTCCGGGACGTTTGCGAACGGTGAGCAGTTCTTC.

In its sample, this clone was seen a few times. CDR3 DNA: TGTGCCAGCAGCCGGGACAGGTCCTACGAGCAGTACTTC. This codes for CASSRDRSYEQYF. The gene calls are TRBV7-6 and TRBJ2-7, with 8 bases lining up with TRBD1. The germline CDR1 and CDR2 sequences are SGHVS and FNYEAQ. Trimming took 5 bases from V and 1 from J; bases not matched to a gene: 1. CDR3 size: 13 residues.

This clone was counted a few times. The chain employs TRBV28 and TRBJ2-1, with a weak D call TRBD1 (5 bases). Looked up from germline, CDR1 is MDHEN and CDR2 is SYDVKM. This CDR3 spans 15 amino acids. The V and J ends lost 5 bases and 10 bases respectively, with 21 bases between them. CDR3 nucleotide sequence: TGTGCCAGCAGTGGGGAAGGTAGTGGGGCCAGGGAGCAGTTCTTC. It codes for CASSGEGSGAREQFF.

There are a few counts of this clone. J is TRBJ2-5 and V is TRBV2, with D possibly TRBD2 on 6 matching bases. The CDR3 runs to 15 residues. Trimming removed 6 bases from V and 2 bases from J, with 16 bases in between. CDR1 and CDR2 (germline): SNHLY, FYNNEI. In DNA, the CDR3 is TGTGCCAGCAGGCCTCGCCGGGAGTTGCAAGAGACCCAGTACTTC. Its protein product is CASRPRRELQETQYF.

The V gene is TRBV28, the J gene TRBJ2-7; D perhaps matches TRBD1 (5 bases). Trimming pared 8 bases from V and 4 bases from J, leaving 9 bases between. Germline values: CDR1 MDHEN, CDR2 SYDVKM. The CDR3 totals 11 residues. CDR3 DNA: TGTGCCAGCCAGGGATATTACGAGCAGTACTTC. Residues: CASQGYYEQYF.

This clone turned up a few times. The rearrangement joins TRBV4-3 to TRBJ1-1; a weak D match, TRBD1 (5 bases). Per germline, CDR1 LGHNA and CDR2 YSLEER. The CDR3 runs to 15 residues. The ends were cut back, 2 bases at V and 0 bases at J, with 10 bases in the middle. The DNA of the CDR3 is TGCGCCAGCAGCCAATCCGGGACGGTGAACACTGAAGCTTTCTTT. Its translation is CASSQSGTVNTEAFF.

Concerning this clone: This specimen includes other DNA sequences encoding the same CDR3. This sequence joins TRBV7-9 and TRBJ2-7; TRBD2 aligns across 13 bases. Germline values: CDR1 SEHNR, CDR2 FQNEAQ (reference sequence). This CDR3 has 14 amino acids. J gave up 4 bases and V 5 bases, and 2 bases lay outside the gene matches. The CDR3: CASSRLAGGYEQYF. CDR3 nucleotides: TGTGCCAGCAGCCGACTAGCGGGAGGTTACGAGCAGTACTTC.

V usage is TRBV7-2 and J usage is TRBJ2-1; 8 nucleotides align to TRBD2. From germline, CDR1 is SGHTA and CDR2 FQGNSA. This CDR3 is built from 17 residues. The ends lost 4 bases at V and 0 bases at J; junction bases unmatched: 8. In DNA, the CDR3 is TGTGCCAGCAGCTCCCAGACTAGCGCGAGCTCCTACAATGAGCAGTTCTTC. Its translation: CASSSQTSASSYNEQFF.

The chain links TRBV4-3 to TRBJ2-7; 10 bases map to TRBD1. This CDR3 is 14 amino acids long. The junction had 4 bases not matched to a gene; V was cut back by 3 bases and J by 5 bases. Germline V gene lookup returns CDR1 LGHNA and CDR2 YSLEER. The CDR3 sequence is CASSQRQGANEQYF. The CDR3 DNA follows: TGCGCCAGCAGCCAGAGACAGGGGGCCAACGAGCAGTACTTC.

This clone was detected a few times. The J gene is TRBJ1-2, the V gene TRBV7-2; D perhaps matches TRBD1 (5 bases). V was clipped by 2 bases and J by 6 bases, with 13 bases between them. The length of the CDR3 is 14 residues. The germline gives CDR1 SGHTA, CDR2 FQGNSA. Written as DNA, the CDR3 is TGTGCCAGCAGCTTACCCGGGGGGAGGAATGGCTACACCTTC. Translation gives CASSLPGGRNGYTF.

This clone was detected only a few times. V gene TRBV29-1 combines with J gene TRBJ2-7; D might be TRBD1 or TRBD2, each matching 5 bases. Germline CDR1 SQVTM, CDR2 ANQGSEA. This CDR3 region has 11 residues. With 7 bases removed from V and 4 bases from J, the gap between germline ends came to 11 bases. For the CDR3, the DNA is TGCAGCGCAACCGGGACGTACGAGCAGTACTTC. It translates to CSATGTYEQYF.

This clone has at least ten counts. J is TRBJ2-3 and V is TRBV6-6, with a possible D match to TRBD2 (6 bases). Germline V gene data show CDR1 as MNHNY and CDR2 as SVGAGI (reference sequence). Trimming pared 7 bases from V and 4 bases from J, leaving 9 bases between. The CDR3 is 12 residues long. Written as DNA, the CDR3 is TGTGCCAGCATGGCGGGGCCAGATACGCAGTATTTT. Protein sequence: CASMAGPDTQYF.

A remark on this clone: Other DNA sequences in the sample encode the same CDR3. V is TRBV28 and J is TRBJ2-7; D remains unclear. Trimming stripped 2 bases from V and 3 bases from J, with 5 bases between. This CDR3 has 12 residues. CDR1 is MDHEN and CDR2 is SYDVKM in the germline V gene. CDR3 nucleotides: TGTGCCAGCAGTTTAGGTGGCTACGAGCAGTACTTC. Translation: CASSLGGYEQYF.

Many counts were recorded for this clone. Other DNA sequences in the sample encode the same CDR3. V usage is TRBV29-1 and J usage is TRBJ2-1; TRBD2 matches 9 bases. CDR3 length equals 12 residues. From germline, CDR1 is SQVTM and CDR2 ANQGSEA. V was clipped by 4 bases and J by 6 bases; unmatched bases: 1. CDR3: CSVASGVNEQFF. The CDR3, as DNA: TGCAGCGTTGCTAGCGGGGTCAATGAGCAGTTCTTC.

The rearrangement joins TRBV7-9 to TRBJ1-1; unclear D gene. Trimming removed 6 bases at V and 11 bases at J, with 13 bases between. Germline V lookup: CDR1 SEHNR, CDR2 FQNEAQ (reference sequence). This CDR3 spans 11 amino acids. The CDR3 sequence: CASSPRSEAFF. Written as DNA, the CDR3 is TGTGCCAGCAGTCCGCGGTCGGAGGCTTTCTTT.

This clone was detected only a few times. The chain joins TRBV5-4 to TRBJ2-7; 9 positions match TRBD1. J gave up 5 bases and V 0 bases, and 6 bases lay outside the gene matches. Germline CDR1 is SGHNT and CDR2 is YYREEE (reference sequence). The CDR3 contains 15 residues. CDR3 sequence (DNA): TGTGCCAGCAGCTTGGCGGGGACAGGGAACCACGAGCAGTACTTC. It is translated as CASSLAGTGNHEQYF.

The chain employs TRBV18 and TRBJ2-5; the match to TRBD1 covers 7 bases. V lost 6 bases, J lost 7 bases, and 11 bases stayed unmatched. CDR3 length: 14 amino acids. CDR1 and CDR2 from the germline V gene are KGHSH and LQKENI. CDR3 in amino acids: CASSSTGAYGTQYF. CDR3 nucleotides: TGTGCCAGCTCGTCCACAGGGGCCTATGGGACCCAGTACTTC.

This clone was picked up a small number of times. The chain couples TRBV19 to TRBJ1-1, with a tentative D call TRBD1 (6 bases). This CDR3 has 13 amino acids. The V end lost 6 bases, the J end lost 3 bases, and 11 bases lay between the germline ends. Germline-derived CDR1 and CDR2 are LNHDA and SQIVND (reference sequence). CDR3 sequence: CASSPDRYTEAFF. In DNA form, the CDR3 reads TGTGCCAGTAGCCCTGACAGGTACACTGAAGCTTTCTTT.

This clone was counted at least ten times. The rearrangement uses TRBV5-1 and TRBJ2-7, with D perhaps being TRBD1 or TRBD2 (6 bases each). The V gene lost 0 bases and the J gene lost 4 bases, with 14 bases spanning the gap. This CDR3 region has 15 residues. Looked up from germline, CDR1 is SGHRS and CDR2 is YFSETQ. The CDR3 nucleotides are TGCGCCAGCAGCTTGGATGCAGGGGACTTTTACGAGCAGTACTTC. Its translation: CASSLDAGDFYEQYF.

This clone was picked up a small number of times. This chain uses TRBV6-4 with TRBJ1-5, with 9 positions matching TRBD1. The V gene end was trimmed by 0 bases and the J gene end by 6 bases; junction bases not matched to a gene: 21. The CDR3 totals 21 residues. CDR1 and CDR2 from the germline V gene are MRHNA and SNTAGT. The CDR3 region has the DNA TGTGCCAGCAGTGACTCCTGCGGGTCCGGGACAGGGCCTTATTTTGGTCAGCCCCAGCATTTT. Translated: CASSDSCGSGTGPYFGQPQHF.

The CDR3 DNA reads TGTGCCAGCAGTTCAACTAGCGGGAGGGTTGCCGGGGAGCTGTTTTTT. Translated: CASSSTSGRVAGELFF. The chain combines TRBV2 with TRBJ2-2; the match to TRBD2 covers 13 bases. Germline CDR1 SNHLY, CDR2 FYNNEI. Trimming at V came to 5 bases and at J to 6 bases, leaving 6 bases not matched to a gene. The CDR3 length is 16 residues.

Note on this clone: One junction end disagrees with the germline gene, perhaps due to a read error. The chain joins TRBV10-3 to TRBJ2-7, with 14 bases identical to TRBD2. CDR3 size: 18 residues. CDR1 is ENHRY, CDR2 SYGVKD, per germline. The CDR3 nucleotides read TGTGCCAGCAGTTTCGGACTAGCGGGAGGACCTAAGACCTACGAGCAGTACTTC. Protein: CASSFGLAGGPKTYEQYF.

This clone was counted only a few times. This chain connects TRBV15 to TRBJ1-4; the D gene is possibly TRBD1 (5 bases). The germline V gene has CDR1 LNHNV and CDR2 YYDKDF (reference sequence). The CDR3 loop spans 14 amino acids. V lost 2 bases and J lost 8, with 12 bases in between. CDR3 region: CATSRPGTEEKLFF. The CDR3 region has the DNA TGTGCCACCAGCAGACCCGGGACCGAAGAAAAACTGTTTTTT.

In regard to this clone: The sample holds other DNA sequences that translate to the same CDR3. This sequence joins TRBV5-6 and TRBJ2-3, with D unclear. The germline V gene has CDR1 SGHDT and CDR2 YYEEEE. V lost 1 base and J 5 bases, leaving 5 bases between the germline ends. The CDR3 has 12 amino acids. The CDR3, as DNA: TGTGCCAGCAGCTTGTCAGGAGATACGCAGTATTTT. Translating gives CASSLSGDTQYF.